The rows below give T cell receptor beta chains drawn from one sample of a study of blood T cell repertoires in COVID-19. Only in-frame clones appear in the TCRdb table, and some are missing; sequencing was by immunoSEQ multiplex PCR. Among about 77,000 clones listed, roughly four fifths were seen once. Sample: peripheral blood. These receptors were obtained from a man between 65 and 79 years old with active or convalescent COVID-19. CDR3s leave out the opening cysteine and the closing phenylalanine or tryptophan.

J: TRBJ1-2; V: TRBV3-1/TRBV3-2; CDR3: ASSQAIRTGTYGYT
J: TRBJ1-5; V: TRBV3-1/TRBV3-2; CDR3: ASSPGKDRVEPQH
J: TRBJ2-1; V: TRBV2; CDR3: ASRPGQSYNEQF
J: TRBJ2-1; V: TRBV29-1; CDR3: SVGSGTGGRRGTNNEQF
J: TRBJ1-4; V: TRBV12-2; CDR3: ASRPRGQGGEKLF
J: TRBJ1-2; V: TRBV7-9; CDR3: ASSLEEGMGYGYT
J: TRBJ2-7; V: TRBV7-9; CDR3: ASSLSGRGAHEQY
J: TRBJ1-2; V: TRBV9; CDR3: ASSVSEEGGYT
J: TRBJ2-3; V: TRBV28; CDR3: ASSSTGLAGGRDTQY
J: TRBJ2-7; V: TRBV27; CDR3: ASSLDSYEQY
J: TRBJ1-3; V: TRBV28; CDR3: ASRKGQGVFGGNTIY
J: TRBJ2-1; V: TRBV27; CDR3: ASSPGTSGGRIYNEQF
J: TRBJ1-3; V: TRBV5-5; CDR3: ASRPTGFADTIY
J: TRBJ2-2; V: TRBV19; CDR3: ASSRYRDSATGELF
J: TRBJ2-4; V: TRBV5-6; CDR3: ASSLGRVAKNIQY
J: TRBJ2-1; V: TRBV2; CDR3: ASGAGGLTYNEQF
J: TRBJ2-5; V: TRBV7-9; CDR3: ASSPPISRGETQY
J: TRBJ2-7; V: TRBV30; CDR3: AWSINSAYGQY
J: TRBJ2-3; V: TRBV5-1; CDR3: ASSLALDSADTQY
J: TRBJ1-1; V: TRBV29-1; CDR3: SASQGPPNTEAF
J: TRBJ2-3; V: TRBV19; CDR3: ASIDRGSTDTQY
J: TRBJ2-5; V: TRBV21-1; CDR3: ASSKCTAGTSGGRRGQETQY
J: TRBJ1-6; V: TRBV10-1; CDR3: ASKGKNSYNSPLH
J: TRBJ1-6; V: TRBV10-2; CDR3: ASSSLQGISPLH